This T cell receptor (beta chain) was identified during a study of T cell repertoires in cytomegalovirus infection. The CDR3 totals 15 residues. Between the trimmed V and J ends, which lost 1 base and 1 base, there was a span of 10 bases. CDR1 and CDR2 (germline): SGHTA, FQGNSA. TCRdb fed the reads into MiXCR, producing one record per CDR3 protein. The profile shows a few hundred thousand distinct CDR3 sequences, roughly a third of them singletons. Concerning this clonotype: As yet, its antigen is unknown.

Sequenced here: cultured PBMCs, sampled from culture after CMV antigen stimulation. This TCR came from a human donor in good health (CMV status not recorded). Some clones in this sample may be carry-over from other donors' samples. This chain joins TRBV7-2 and TRBJ2-5; unclear D gene. The CDR3 DNA reads TGTGCCAGCAGCTTAGATTCTAGGACCCAAGAGACCCAGTACTTC. It codes for CASSLDSRTQETQYF.